The clone carrying this T cell receptor beta chain was seen repeatedly, ten times or more. Losses at the gene ends were 5 bases for V and 7 bases for J; bases not matched to a gene: 8. The CDR3 has 14 amino acids. Germline-derived CDR1 and CDR2 are MNHEY and SVGEGT. PBMCs were obtained from 10 ml fresh peripheral blood. This specimen belongs to a study of T cells in Graves' hyperthyroidism and ophthalmopathy. TCR beta CDR3 sequences were amplified from RNA transcripts. Primed by the HTBI set, a first-round RT-PCR was run on the TCR CDR3. TCRdb reanalysed the multiplex PCR reads using MiXCR and keeps one entry per CDR3 protein. The sample has a few hundred thousand distinct CDR3 sequences; 15% to 18% are singletons.

The origin of this receptor is a woman aged 18-29 years with Graves' hyperthyroidism that later progressed to Graves' ophthalmopathy. The sequenced material came from blood. This chain connects TRBV6-2 or TRBV6-3 to TRBJ2-1, with 7 bases identical to TRBD1. CDR3 coding DNA: TGTGCCAGCAGTACCGACAGGGTCGCGAATGAGCAGTTCTTC. Its translation: CASSTDRVANEQFF.